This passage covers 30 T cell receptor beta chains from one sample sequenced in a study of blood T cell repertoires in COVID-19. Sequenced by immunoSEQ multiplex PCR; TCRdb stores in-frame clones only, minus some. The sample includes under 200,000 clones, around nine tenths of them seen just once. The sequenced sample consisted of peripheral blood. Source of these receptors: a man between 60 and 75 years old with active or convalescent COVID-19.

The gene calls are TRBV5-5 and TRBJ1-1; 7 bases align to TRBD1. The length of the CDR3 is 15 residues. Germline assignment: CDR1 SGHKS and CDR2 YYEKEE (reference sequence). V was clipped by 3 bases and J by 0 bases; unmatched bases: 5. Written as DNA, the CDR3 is TGTGCCAGCAGCTCACGGACAGGTTTGAACACTGAAGCTTTCTTT. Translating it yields CASSSRTGLNTEAFF.

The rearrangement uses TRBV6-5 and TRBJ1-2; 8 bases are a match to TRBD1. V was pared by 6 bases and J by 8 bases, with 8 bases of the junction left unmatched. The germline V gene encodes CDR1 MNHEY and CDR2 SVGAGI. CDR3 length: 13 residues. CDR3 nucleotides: TGTGCCAGCAGGGCGACAGGGGCCCGCGGCTACACCTTC. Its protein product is CASRATGARGYTF.

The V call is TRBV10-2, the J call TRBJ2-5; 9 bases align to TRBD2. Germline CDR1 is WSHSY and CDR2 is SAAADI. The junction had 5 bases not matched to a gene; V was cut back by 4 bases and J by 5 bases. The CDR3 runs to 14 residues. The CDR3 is CASSVSSGVETQYF. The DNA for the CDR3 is TGCGCCAGCAGTGTGTCTAGCGGGGTGGAGACCCAGTACTTC.

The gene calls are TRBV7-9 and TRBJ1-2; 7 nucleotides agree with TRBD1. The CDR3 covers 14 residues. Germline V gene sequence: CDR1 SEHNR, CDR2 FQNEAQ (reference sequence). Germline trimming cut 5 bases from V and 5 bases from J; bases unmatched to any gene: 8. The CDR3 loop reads CASSPTWDRYGYTF. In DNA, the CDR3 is TGTGCCAGCAGCCCCACGTGGGACAGATATGGCTACACCTTC.

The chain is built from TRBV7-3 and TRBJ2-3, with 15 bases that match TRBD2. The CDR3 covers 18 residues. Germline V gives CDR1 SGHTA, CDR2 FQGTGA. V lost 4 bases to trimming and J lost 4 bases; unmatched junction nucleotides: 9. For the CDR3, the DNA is TGTGCCAGCAGCTCTTCGGGACTAGCGGGGGGATGCCCAGATACGCAGTATTTT. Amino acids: CASSSSGLAGGCPDTQYF.

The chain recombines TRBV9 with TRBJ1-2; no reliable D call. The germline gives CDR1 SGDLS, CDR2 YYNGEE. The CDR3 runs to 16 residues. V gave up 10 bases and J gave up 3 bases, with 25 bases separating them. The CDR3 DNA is TGTGCCGGGTCCCTAGGAGAGGTTCACTTTCACTATGGCTACACCTTC. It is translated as CAGSLGEVHFHYGYTF.

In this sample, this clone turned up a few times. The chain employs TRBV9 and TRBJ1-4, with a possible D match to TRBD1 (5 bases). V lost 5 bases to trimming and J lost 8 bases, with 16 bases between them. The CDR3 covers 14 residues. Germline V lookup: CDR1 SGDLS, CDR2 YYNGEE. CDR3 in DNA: TGTGCCAGCAGTCTAGGGGAAATCGGAGAAAAACTGTTTTTT. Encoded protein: CASSLGEIGEKLFF.

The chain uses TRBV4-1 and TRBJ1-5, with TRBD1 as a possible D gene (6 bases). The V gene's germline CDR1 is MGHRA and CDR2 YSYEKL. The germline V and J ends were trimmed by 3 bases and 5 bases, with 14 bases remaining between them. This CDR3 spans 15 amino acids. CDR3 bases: TGCGCCAGCAGCCACGCTAACAGGGAACATCAGCCCCAGCATTTT. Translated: CASSHANREHQPQHF.

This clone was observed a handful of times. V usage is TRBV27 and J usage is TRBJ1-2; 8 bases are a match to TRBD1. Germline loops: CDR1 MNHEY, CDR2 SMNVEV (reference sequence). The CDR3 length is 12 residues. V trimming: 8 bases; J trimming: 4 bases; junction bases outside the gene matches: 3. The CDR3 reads CASADRGYGYTF. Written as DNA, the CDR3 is TGTGCCAGCGCCGACAGGGGCTATGGCTACACCTTC.

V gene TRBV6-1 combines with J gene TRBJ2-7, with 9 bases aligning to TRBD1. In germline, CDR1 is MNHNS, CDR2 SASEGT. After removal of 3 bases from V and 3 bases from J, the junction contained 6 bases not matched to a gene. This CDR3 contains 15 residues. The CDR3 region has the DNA TGTGCCAGCAGTGATAGTGGGACAGGGTTCTACGAGCAGTACTTC. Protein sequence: CASSDSGTGFYEQYF.

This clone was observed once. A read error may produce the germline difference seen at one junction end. The CDR3 sequence: CASSSSGGNQPQHF. CDR3 DNA sequence: TGTGCCAGCAGCTCATCAGGGGGCAACCAGCCCCAGCATTTT. This chain connects TRBV5-4 to TRBJ1-5; 8 nucleotides line up with TRBD1. This CDR3 spans 14 amino acids. Germline CDR1 reads SGHNT; CDR2 reads YYREEE (reference sequence).

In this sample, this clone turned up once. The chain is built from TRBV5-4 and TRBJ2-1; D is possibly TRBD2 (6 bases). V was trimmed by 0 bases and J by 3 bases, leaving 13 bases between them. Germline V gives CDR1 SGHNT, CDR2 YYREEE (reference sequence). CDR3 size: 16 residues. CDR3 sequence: CASSLGGGRIYNEQFF. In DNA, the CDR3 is TGTGCCAGCAGCTTGGGAGGAGGGAGGATCTACAATGAGCAGTTCTTC.

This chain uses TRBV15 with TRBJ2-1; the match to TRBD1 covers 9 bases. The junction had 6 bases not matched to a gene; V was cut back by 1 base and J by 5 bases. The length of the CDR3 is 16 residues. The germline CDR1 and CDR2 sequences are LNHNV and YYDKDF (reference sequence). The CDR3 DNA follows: TGTGCCACCAGCAGAGCCGACAGGGGGTGGGACAATGAGCAGTTCTTC. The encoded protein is CATSRADRGWDNEQFF.

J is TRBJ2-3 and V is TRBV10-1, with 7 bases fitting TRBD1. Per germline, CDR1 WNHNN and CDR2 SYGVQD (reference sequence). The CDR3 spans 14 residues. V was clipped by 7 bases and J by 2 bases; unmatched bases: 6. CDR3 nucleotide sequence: TGCGCCAGCACCTCAGGACAGGACACAGATACGCAGTATTTT. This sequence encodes CASTSGQDTDTQYF.

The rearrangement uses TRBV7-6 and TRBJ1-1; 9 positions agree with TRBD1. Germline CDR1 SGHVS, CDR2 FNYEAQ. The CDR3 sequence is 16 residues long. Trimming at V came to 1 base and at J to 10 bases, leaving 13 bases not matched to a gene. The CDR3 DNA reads TGTGCCAGCAGCTTAGGCACAGGGGGCGAAGTGTTTGGAGCTTTCTTT. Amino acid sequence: CASSLGTGGEVFGAFF.

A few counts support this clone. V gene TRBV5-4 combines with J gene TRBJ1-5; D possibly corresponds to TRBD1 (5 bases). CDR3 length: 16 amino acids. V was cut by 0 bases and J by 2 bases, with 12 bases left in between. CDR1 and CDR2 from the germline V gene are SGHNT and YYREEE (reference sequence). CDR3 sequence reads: CASSLGRAGRNQPQHF. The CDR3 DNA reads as TGTGCCAGCAGCTTGGGTAGGGCAGGGCGCAATCAGCCCCAGCATTTT. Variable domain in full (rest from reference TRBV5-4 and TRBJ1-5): ETGVTQSPTHLIKTRGQQVTLRCSSQSGHNTVSWYQQALGQGPQFIFQYYREEENGRGNFPPRFSGLQFPNYSSELNVNALELDDSALYLCASSLGRAGRNQPQHFGDGTRLSIL.

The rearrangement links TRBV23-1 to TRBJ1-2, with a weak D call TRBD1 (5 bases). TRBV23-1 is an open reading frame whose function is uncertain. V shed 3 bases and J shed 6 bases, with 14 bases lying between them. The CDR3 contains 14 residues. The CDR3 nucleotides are TGCGCCAGCAGTCATATACCGGCAGGGCATGGCTACACCTTC. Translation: CASSHIPAGHGYTF.

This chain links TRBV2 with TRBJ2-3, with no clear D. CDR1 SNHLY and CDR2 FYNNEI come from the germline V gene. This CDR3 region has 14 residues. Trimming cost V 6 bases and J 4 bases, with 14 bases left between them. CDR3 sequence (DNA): TGTGCCAGCAGGGCCCTGCTAGGCCCAGATACGCAGTATTTT. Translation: CASRALLGPDTQYF. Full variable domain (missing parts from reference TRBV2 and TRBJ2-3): EPEVTQTPSHQVTQMGQEVILRCVPISNHLYFYWYRQILGQKVEFLVSFYNNEISEKSEIFDDQFSVERPDGSNFTLKIRSTKLEDSAMYFCASRALLGPDTQYFGPGTRLTVL.

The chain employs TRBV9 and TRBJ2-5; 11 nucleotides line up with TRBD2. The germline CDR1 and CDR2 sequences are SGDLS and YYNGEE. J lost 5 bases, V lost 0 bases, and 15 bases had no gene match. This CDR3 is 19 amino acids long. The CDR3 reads CASSVGVAGGLNPVETQYF. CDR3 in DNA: TGTGCCAGCAGCGTAGGAGTAGCGGGGGGGCTAAACCCGGTGGAGACCCAGTACTTC.

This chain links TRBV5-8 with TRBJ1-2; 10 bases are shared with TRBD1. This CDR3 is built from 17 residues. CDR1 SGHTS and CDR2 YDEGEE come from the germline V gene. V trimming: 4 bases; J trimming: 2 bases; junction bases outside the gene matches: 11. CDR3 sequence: CASSPTGGEIWNYGYTF. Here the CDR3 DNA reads TGTGCCAGCAGCCCGACAGGGGGCGAGATATGGAACTATGGCTACACCTTC.

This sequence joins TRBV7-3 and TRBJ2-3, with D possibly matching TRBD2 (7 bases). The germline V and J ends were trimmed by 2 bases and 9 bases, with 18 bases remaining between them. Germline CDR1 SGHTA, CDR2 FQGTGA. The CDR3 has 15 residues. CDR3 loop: CASSLLAGGRGTQYF. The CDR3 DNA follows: TGTGCCAGCAGCTTATTAGCGGGTGGAAGGGGGACGCAGTATTTT. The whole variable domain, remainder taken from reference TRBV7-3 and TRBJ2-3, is GAGVSQTPSNKVTEKGKYVELRCDPISGHTALYWYRQSLGQGPEFLIYFQGTGAADDSGLPNDRFFAVRPEGSVSTLKIQRTERGDSAVYLCASSLLAGGRGTQYFGPGTRLTVL.

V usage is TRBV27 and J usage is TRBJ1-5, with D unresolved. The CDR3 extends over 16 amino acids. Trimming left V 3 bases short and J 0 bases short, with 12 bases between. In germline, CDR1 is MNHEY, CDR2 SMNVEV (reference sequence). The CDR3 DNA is TGTGCCAGCAGTTTCGCGGCCGTTGATAGCAATCAGCCCCAGCATTTT. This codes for CASSFAAVDSNQPQHF.

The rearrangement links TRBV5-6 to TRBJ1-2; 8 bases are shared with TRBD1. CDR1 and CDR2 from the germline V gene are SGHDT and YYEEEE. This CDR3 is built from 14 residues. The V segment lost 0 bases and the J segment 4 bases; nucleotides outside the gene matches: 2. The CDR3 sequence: CASSLAGGGYGYTF. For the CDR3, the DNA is TGTGCCAGCAGCTTGGCAGGGGGCGGCTATGGCTACACCTTC.

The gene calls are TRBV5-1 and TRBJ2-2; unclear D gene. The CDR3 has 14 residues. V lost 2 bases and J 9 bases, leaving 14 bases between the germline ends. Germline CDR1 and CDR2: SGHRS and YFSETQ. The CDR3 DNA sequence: TGCGCCAGCAGCTTCCCAGAAATGGGCCGGGAGCTGTTTTTT. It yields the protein CASSFPEMGRELFF.

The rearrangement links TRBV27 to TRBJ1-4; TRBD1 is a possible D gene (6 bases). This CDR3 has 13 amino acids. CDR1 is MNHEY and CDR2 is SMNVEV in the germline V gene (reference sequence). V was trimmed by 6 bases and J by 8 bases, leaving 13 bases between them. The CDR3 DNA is TGTGCCAGCAGCCTCGGGGGGGGCGAAAAACTGTTTTTT. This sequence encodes CASSLGGGEKLFF. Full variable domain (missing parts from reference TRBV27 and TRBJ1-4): EAQVTQNPRYLITVTGKKLTVTCSQNMNHEYMSWYRQDPGLGLRQIYYSMNVEVTDKGDVPEGYKVSRKEKRNFPLILESPSPNQTSLYFCASSLGGGEKLFFGSGTQLSVL.

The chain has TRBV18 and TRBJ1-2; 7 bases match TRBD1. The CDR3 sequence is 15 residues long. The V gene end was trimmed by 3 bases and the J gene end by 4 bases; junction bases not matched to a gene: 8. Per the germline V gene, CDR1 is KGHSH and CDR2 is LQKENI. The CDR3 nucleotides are TGTGCCAGCTCACCTACGGGACAGAACTTCTATGGCTACACCTTC. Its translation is CASSPTGQNFYGYTF.

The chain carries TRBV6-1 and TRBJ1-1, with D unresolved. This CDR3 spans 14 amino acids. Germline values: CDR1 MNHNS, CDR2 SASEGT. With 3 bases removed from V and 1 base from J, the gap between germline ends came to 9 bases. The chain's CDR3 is CASSDRHRNTEAFF. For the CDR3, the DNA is TGTGCCAGCAGTGATCGACACCGGAACACTGAAGCTTTCTTT.

The CDR3 DNA reads TGTGCCAGCACTTCAACTCCGGGACAGGGGGGTTTGGGGGAGCTGTTTTTT. This codes for CASTSTPGQGGLGELFF. The chain carries TRBV2 and TRBJ2-2; 11 bases line up with TRBD1. This CDR3 contains 17 residues. Germline trimming cut 7 bases from V and 8 bases from J; bases unmatched to any gene: 15. Germline V gives CDR1 SNHLY, CDR2 FYNNEI.

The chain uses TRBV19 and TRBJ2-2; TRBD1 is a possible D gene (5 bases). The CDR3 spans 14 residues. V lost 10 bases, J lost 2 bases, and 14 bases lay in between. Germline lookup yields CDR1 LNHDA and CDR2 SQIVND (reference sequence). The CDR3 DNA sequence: TGTGCCACTCAGAGGCAGGGAAACACCGGGGAGCTGTTTTTT. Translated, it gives CATQRQGNTGELFF.

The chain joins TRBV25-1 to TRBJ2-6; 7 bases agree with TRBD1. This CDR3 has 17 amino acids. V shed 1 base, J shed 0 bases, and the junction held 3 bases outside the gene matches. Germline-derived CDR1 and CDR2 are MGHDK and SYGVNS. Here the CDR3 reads CASSELRDSSGANVLTF. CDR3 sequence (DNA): TGTGCCAGCAGTGAATTGAGGGACAGCTCTGGGGCCAACGTCCTGACTTTC. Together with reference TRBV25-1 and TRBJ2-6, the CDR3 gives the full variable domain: EADIYQTPRYLVIGTGKKITLECSQTMGHDKMYWYQQDPGMELHLIHYSYGVNSTEKGDLSSESTVSRIRTEHFPLTLESARPSHTSQYLCASSELRDSSGANVLTFGAGSRLTVL.